This T cell receptor beta chain was identified during a study of blood T cell repertoires in COVID-19. Overall study: COVID-19 samples from acute and convalescent phases originated in the United States, Italy and Spain. PBMCs, B-cell-depleted T cells, or T cells were the source of the cDNA or gDNA that made up the material.

In the source study's methods: Estimated nucleated cell counts came from reference gene primer amplification. Generated by immunoSEQ multiplex PCR, the TCRdb table keeps only in-frame clones and is missing some. V, J and clone size are those of that table, while D and trimming were read from the DNA. In the table there are over 250,000 clones, 75% to 85% of which are singletons. The CDR3 contains 15 residues. V gave up 7 bases and J gave up 0 bases, with 15 bases separating them. Germline V gene data show CDR1 as LGHNT and CDR2 as FRNRAP. This clone has more than one count but fewer than ten. This TCR was recovered from a man aged 50-59 years with active or convalescent COVID-19. The specimen sequenced was peripheral blood. The rearrangement uses TRBV12-5 and TRBJ1-1, with D uncertain. This CDR3 is CASAPRENLNTEAFF. CDR3 nucleotide sequence: TGTGCTAGTGCCCCCCGAGAGAACTTGAACACTGAAGCTTTCTTT.